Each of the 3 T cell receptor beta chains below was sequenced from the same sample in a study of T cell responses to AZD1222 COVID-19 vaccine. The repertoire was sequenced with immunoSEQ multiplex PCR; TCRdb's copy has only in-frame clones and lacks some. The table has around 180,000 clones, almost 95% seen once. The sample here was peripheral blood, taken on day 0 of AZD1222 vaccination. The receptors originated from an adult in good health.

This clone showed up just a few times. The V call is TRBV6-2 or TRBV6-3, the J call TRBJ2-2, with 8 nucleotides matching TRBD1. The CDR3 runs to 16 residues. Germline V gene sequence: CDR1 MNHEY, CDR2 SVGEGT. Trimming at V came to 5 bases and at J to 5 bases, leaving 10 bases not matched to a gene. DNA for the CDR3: TGTGCCAGCAGTGCAAGACAGGGGTTGGGGACCGGGGAGCTGTTTTTT. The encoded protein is CASSARQGLGTGELFF.

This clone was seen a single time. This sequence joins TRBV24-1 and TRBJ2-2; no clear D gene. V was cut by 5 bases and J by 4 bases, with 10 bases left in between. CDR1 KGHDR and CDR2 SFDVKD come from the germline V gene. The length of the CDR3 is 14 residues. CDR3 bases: TGTGCCACCAGTGCCGAAGGAGTCACCGGGGAGCTGTTTTTT. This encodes CATSAEGVTGELFF.

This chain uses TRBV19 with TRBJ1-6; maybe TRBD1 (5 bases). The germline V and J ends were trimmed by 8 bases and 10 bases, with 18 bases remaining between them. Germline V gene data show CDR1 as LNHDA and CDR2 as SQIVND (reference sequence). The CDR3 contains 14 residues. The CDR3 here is CASGQGAARSPLHF. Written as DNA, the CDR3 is TGTGCCAGTGGGCAGGGTGCCGCACGGTCACCCCTCCACTTT.